These T cell receptor beta chains were read from a single sample in a study of Graves' ophthalmopathy and Graves' hyperthyroidism. TCRdb ran MiXCR on the multiplex PCR reads and lists one entry per CDR3 protein. Of roughly 300,000 distinct CDR3 sequences listed, roughly a sixth are singletons. What was sequenced was peripheral blood. The receptor set was obtained from an adult man with Graves' ophthalmopathy. CDR3s include the opening cysteine and the closing phenylalanine or tryptophan. D genes are given only for firm matches. Clone size, where shown, is once, few, many, or a class for clones that have expanded.

v_gene	j_gene	abundance	d_gene	CDR3aa	CDR3nt
TRBV29-1	TRBJ1-5	many	TRBD1	CSGESDRVQPQHF	TGCAGCGGAGAGTCGGACAGGGTGCAGCCCCAGCATTTT
TRBV6-1	TRBJ2-2	many	-	CANSPTGYRELFF	TGTGCCAACTCACCTACAGGGTATCGTGAGCTGTTTTTT
TRBV29-1	TRBJ1-1	many	-	CSVEERRKGWDTEAFF	TGCAGCGTTGAAGAACGACGAAAGGGTTGGGACACTGAAGCTTTCTTT
TRBV11-2	TRBJ2-7	many	TRBD1	CASSLDLDRVYEQYF	TGTGCCAGCAGCTTAGATCTGGACAGGGTCTACGAGCAGTACTTC
TRBV12-3/TRBV12-4	TRBJ1-6	-	TRBD1	CANPGGLSPPLHF	TGTGCCAACCCAGGGGGGTTGAGTCCACCCCTCCACTTT
TRBV7-3	TRBJ2-2	many	-	CASSSIGPLNTGELFF	TGTGCCAGCAGCTCCATCGGACCGTTGAACACCGGGGAGCTGTTTTTT
TRBV7-9	TRBJ2-7	many	TRBD2	CASTTMAGGYEQYF	TGTGCCAGCACCACAATGGCGGGAGGGTACGAGCAGTACTTC
TRBV6-5	TRBJ1-1	many	-	CASSYSTLDSLEAFF	TGTGCCAGCAGTTACTCGACCCTGGACAGTCTTGAAGCTTTCTTT
TRBV11-3	TRBJ1-5	many	-	CASIPLTQPQHF	TGTGCCAGCATCCCGTTAACCCAGCCCCAGCATTTT
TRBV5-1	TRBJ1-1	many	-	CASSLVGGFNTEAFF	TGCGCCAGCAGCTTGGTTGGAGGGTTCAACACTGAAGCTTTCTTT
TRBV6-1	TRBJ2-5	many	-	CASSETGLGETQYF	TGTGCCAGCAGTGAAACAGGGCTGGGGGAGACCCAGTACTTC
TRBV6-5	TRBJ1-1	-	-	CASSYGLMTEAFF	TGTGCCAGCAGTTATGGTTTGATGACTGAAGCTTTCTTT
TRBV19	TRBJ1-5	many	-	CASSPPTGRSNQPQHF	TGTGCCAGTAGTCCTCCGACAGGCAGAAGCAATCAGCCCCAGCATTTT
TRBV6-5	TRBJ1-5	many	TRBD1	CASSSGDSGYQPQHF	TGTGCCAGCAGTTCTGGGGACAGTGGATATCAGCCCCAGCATTTT
TRBV4-2	TRBJ1-5	-	TRBD1	CASSHGQGEDQPQHF	TGTGCCAGCAGCCATGGACAGGGGGAGGATCAGCCCCAGCATTTT
TRBV29-1	TRBJ1-5	many	TRBD1	CSIDAPGTGDINQPQHF	TGCAGCATCGACGCCCCCGGGACAGGGGATATCAATCAGCCCCAGCATTTT
TRBV7-2	TRBJ1-6	few	-	CASSARQTNSPLHF	TGTGCCAGCAGCGCTCGACAGACAAATTCACCCCTCCACTTT
TRBV24-1	TRBJ2-7	many	-	CATSDATGYEQYF	TGTGCCACCAGTGATGCGACGGGTTACGAGCAGTACTTC
TRBV24-1	TRBJ2-5	few	TRBD1	CATSDRGQGKETQYF	TGTGCCACCAGTGACCGCGGACAGGGTAAAGAGACCCAGTACTTC
TRBV6-1	TRBJ2-5	many	-	CASSEGTDYQETQYF	TGTGCCAGCAGTGAAGGGACAGACTACCAAGAGACCCAGTACTTC
TRBV2	TRBJ1-5	many	-	CASSEIKGNQPQHF	TGTGCCAGCAGTGAGATCAAGGGGAATCAGCCCCAGCATTTT
TRBV9	TRBJ2-4	many	-	CASSARVDLAKNIQYF	TGTGCCAGCAGCGCGAGGGTAGACTTAGCCAAAAACATTCAGTACTTC
TRBV11-1	TRBJ2-7	many	TRBD2	CASSSKTGTSGRLDYEQYF	TGTGCCAGCAGCTCAAAGACCGGGACTAGCGGGAGGTTGGACTACGAGCAGTACTTC
TRBV7-2	TRBJ2-1	once	-	CASSLAMGGSYEQFF	TGTGCCAGCAGCTTAGCTATGGGGGGATCCTACGAGCAGTTCTTC
TRBV6-5	TRBJ2-7	many	TRBD2	CASSYTSGGVLDEQYF	TGTGCCAGCAGTTACACTAGCGGGGGGGTTTTAGACGAGCAGTACTTC
TRBV6-1	TRBJ1-2	-	TRBD1	CASYRQGEGYGYTF	TGTGCCAGTTACCGACAGGGAGAAGGCTATGGCTACACCTTC
TRBV24-1	TRBJ1-6	-	-	CATTSIRGSPLHF	TGTGCCACCACCTCGATCCGGGGCTCACCCCTCCACTTT
TRBV6-1	TRBJ1-2	-	-	CASSEWANYGYTF	TGTGCCAGCAGCGAATGGGCTAACTATGGCTACACCTTC
TRBV12-3/TRBV12-4	TRBJ1-2	-	-	CASSPTGPAYGYTF	TGTGCCAGCAGTCCAACAGGGCCTGCTTATGGCTACACCTTC
TRBV20-1	TRBJ2-5	many	TRBD1	CSAPGTDQETQYF	TGCAGCGCCCCGGGGACAGATCAAGAGACCCAGTACTTC
TRBV12-3/TRBV12-4	TRBJ2-5	-	-	CASSPSGDQETQYF	TGTGCCAGCAGTCCCTCTGGGGATCAAGAGACCCAGTACTTC
TRBV7-2	TRBJ2-7	few	-	CASSPQDLSYEQYF	TGTGCCAGCAGCCCGCAGGACCTCTCCTACGAGCAGTACTTC
TRBV20-1	TRBJ1-3	many	TRBD1	CSAPRQGIRGNTIYF	TGCAGTGCTCCTCGACAGGGTATACGTGGAAACACCATATATTTT
TRBV12-3/TRBV12-4	TRBJ1-2	-	TRBD1	CASSFALRDRGFNYGYTF	TGTGCCAGCAGTTTCGCTCTCCGGGACAGGGGGTTTAACTATGGCTACACCTTC